This TCR beta chain was captured by sequencing in a study of beta chain features in type 1 diabetes. Germline CDR1 and CDR2: MNHNY and SVGAGI (reference sequence). The CDR3 is made up of 15 amino acids. Study-wide points: Within patients, naive, central memory and Treg TCRB repertoires seemed more similar than within healthy donors.

This clone was seen only a few times. No antigen is known for it. Sequence at one end of the junction differs from germline and may be a read error. Sequencing targeted expressed TCRB transcripts, as all isolated RNA had been reverse transcribed. Roughly 3.5 million reads per sample were averaged for naive, central memory and regulatory samples. Sequencing was performed with immunoSEQ multiplex PCR; in TCRdb, only in-frame clones are kept and a portion is missing. The data hold about 140,000 clones, with less than 9% observed a single time. Sample: central memory CD4+ T cells from blood. The chain is built from TRBV6-6 and TRBJ2-1; 8 bases are a match to TRBD2. The TCR comes from a woman aged 25 to 39 in good health. The CDR3 region is CASSSGSGAYSEQFF. CDR3 in DNA: TGTGCCAGCAGTTCGGGTAGCGGGGCGTACAGTGAGCAGTTCTTC.